The 12 T cell receptor beta chains below come from one sample, sequenced in a study of blood T cell repertoires in COVID-19. Sequenced by immunoSEQ multiplex PCR; TCRdb stores in-frame clones only, minus some. The table records roughly 20,000 clones, 80% to 95% of them present only once. Sequencing used peripheral blood. The source of these receptors is a woman aged 50 to 60 with active COVID-19.

The V gene is TRBV5-1, the J gene TRBJ1-3; D ambiguous. CDR3 size: 15 residues. Trimming cost V 0 bases and J 0 bases, with 7 bases left between them. Germline CDR1 and CDR2: SGHRS and YFSETQ. This CDR3 reads CASSLGAGSGNTIYF. The CDR3 DNA reads TGCGCCAGCAGCTTGGGGGCCGGCTCTGGAAACACCATATATTTT.

V gene TRBV18 combines with J gene TRBJ1-4; a possible D gene is TRBD1 (5 bases). The length of the CDR3 is 17 residues. The V end lost 0 bases, the J end lost 2 bases, and 13 bases lay between the germline ends. The germline V gene encodes CDR1 KGHSH and CDR2 LQKENI. In DNA form, the CDR3 reads TGTGCCAGCTCACCACCCCCTTTGGCAGGGACTAATGAAAAACTGTTTTTT. Amino acids: CASSPPPLAGTNEKLFF.

CDR3 DNA: TGTGCCAGCAGGGGACAGGGATTCAAGGCTGAAGCTTTCTTT. Residues: CASRGQGFKAEAFF. This chain joins TRBV27 and TRBJ1-1; 9 nucleotides align to TRBD1. Trimming took 6 bases from V and 6 from J; bases not matched to a gene: 8. This CDR3 spans 14 amino acids. Germline CDR1 and CDR2: MNHEY and SMNVEV (reference sequence).

The chain employs TRBV5-1 and TRBJ2-3; 11 nucleotides align to TRBD2. The CDR3 has 16 amino acids. Germline assignment: CDR1 SGHRS and CDR2 YFSETQ. V lost 4 bases and J lost 0; bases outside the gene matches: 4. The CDR3 bases are TGCGCCAGCAGCCCGAGGACTAGCGGGAGCACAGATACGCAGTATTTT. Its protein product is CASSPRTSGSTDTQYF.

The chain has TRBV19 and TRBJ2-5; no clear D. The CDR3 contains 11 residues. The V gene's germline CDR1 is LNHDA and CDR2 SQIVND (reference sequence). Deletions cut 4 bases from V and 5 bases from J, with 5 bases between. The CDR3 here is CASSRQETQYF. The CDR3 DNA sequence: TGTGCCAGTAGTAGGCAGGAGACCCAGTACTTC.

This rearrangement joins TRBV19 to TRBJ2-3; possible D gene TRBD2, 7 bases. The CDR3 runs 18 residues. Trimming took off 5 bases at V and 4 bases at J, with 25 bases between the two ends. The V gene's germline CDR1 is LNHDA and CDR2 SQIVND (reference sequence). The CDR3 DNA sequence: TGTGCCAGTAGTCTACCCTCCACGGGGGGCGTCAGCGCAGATACGCAGTATTTT. As protein: CASSLPSTGGVSADTQYF. The whole variable domain, remainder taken from reference TRBV19 and TRBJ2-3, is DGGITQSPKYLFRKEGQNVTLSCEQNLNHDAMYWYRQDPGQGLRLIYYSQIVNDFQKGDIAEGYSVSREKKESFPLTVTSAQKNPTAFYLCASSLPSTGGVSADTQYFGPGTRLTVL.

This chain joins TRBV27 and TRBJ2-1; 13 bases are a match to TRBD2. The CDR3 is 15 residues long. Germline V gene data show CDR1 as MNHEY and CDR2 as SMNVEV (reference sequence). The junction had 7 bases not matched to a gene; V was cut back by 1 base and J by 13 bases. This chain's CDR3 is CASSLYTSGREDQFF. CDR3 coding DNA: TGTGCCAGCAGTTTATATACTAGCGGGAGGGAGGACCAGTTCTTC.

The gene calls are TRBV27 and TRBJ2-6; no clear D. The CDR3 contains 14 residues. Trimming pared 6 bases from V and 2 bases from J, leaving 8 bases between. CDR1 is MNHEY, CDR2 SMNVEV, per germline (reference sequence). The CDR3 spells CASSVSTGANVLTF. For the CDR3, the DNA is TGTGCCAGCAGCGTATCTACTGGGGCCAACGTCCTGACTTTC.

This chain links TRBV11-2 with TRBJ1-3; weak D call: TRBD1 (6 bases). CDR3 length: 15 amino acids. Germline CDR1 and CDR2: SGHAT and FQNNGV. The ends were cut back, 6 bases at V and 4 bases at J, with 16 bases in the middle. The CDR3 DNA follows: TGTGCCAGCAGTTCCACAGGGAGGGGAGGAAACACCATATATTTT. Its protein product is CASSSTGRGGNTIYF.

CDR3 in DNA: TGTGCCAGCAGCTCCGGGCTAGCGGGGGCCTACGAGCAGTACTTC. Translating it yields CASSSGLAGAYEQYF. The gene calls are TRBV27 and TRBJ2-7; the match to TRBD2 covers 10 bases. Unmatched junction bases numbered 7, after V lost 6 bases and J lost 2 bases. Germline CDR1 reads MNHEY; CDR2 reads SMNVEV (reference sequence). The CDR3 spans 15 residues.

V usage is TRBV28 and J usage is TRBJ2-3; TRBD1 agrees at 7 bases. Unmatched junction bases numbered 5, after V lost 5 bases and J lost 0 bases. The CDR3 consists of 15 residues. From germline, CDR1 is MDHEN and CDR2 SYDVKM. Here the CDR3 reads CASSRQGTSTDTQYF. DNA of the CDR3: TGTGCCAGCAGTCGACAGGGCACTAGCACAGATACGCAGTATTTT.

The V call is TRBV5-1, the J call TRBJ2-7, with 8 positions matching TRBD2. J was trimmed by 7 bases and V by 4 bases; bases with no gene match: 7. In germline, CDR1 is SGHRS, CDR2 YFSETQ. This CDR3 is 13 amino acids long. The CDR3 coding sequence is TGCGCCAGCAGCCCCCGGGGGGGGTGGGAGCAGTACTTC. Translation gives CASSPRGGWEQYF.